This T cell receptor beta chain was found in a study of OX40 agonist ivuxolimab in advanced cancers. Study information: Three partial responders included one hepatocellular carcinoma patient and two cutaneous melanoma patients.

The CDR3 runs 12 residues. Germline CDR1 and CDR2: MNHEY and SMNVEV (reference sequence). V lost 5 bases to trimming and J lost 14 bases; unmatched junction nucleotides: 4. The method was immunoSEQ multiplex PCR; TCRdb's version includes in-frame clones alone and lacks a portion of them. The sample carries over 40,000 clones, roughly 84% recorded once. The V call is TRBV27, the J call TRBJ2-1, with TRBD2 identical over 12 bases. Sequencing used CD4+ or CD8+ T cells sorted from blood, obtained in a trial of the OX40 agonist ivuxolimab. The clonotype originates from an adult with an advanced solid tumor such as melanoma, head and neck, liver or kidney cancer. CDR3 in amino acids: CASSLAGGPKFF. DNA of the CDR3: TGTGCCAGCAGTCTAGCGGGAGGGCCTAAGTTCTTC.